The 12 T cell receptor beta chains below were found in one sample sequenced in a study of T cell clones after liver transplantation. Assay: immunoSEQ multiplex PCR; the TCRdb copy retains only in-frame clones and omits some. The sample contains roughly 70,000 clones, more than 75% of which appear only once. The sequences come from CD4+ T cells from blood, collected before liver transplant. The receptors here all came from a human donor who received a liver transplant.

Regarding this clone: Germline and junction disagree at one end, which may indicate a read error. This chain links TRBV30 with TRBJ1-5, with D perhaps TRBD1 (5 bases). The CDR3 sequence is 14 residues long. Germline V gene lookup returns CDR1 GTSNPN and CDR2 SVGIG (reference sequence). CDR3 loop: CAWSGWGSNQSQHF. CDR3 sequence (DNA): TGTGCCTGGAGTGGGTGGGGGAGTAATCAGTCCCAGCATTTT.

The chain joins TRBV19 to TRBJ2-7; no definite D call. From germline, CDR1 is LNHDA and CDR2 SQIVND (reference sequence). CDR3 length equals 14 residues. Trimming removed 3 bases from V and 5 bases from J, with 14 bases in between. As DNA, the CDR3 is TGTGCCAGTAGTATTTCGTCCGGCAGCAACGAGCAGTACTTC. Translation gives CASSISSGSNEQYF.

This chain's CDR3 is CASMRGLSQETQYF. CDR3 coding DNA: TGTGCCAGCATGAGGGGACTATCCCAAGAGACCCAGTACTTC. The chain couples TRBV2 to TRBJ2-5; 7 bases line up with TRBD2. This CDR3 is built from 14 residues. J lost 1 base, V lost 7 bases, and 6 bases had no gene match. The V gene's germline CDR1 is SNHLY and CDR2 FYNNEI. Full variable domain (rest looked up from reference TRBV2 and TRBJ2-5): EPEVTQTPSHQVTQMGQEVILRCVPISNHLYFYWYRQILGQKVEFLVSFYNNEISEKSEIFDDQFSVERPDGSNFTLKIRSTKLEDSAMYFCASMRGLSQETQYFGPGTRLLVL.

This clone appeared once. The DNA of the CDR3 is TGTGCCAGCTCACCGAGGCAGGGCCAAGAGACCCAGTACTTC. It is translated as CASSPRQGQETQYF. The J gene is TRBJ2-5, the V gene TRBV18; D possibly corresponds to TRBD1 (5 bases). CDR1 is KGHSH and CDR2 is LQKENI in the germline V gene. V lost 3 bases, J lost 1 base, and 9 bases lay in between. The CDR3 loop spans 14 amino acids.

In its sample, this clone was seen once. J is TRBJ2-7 and V is TRBV2; D possibly corresponds to TRBD1 (6 bases). Germline CDR1 reads SNHLY; CDR2 reads FYNNEI. The CDR3 covers 14 residues. Trimming cost V 6 bases and J 3 bases, with 15 bases left between them. CDR3 loop: CASSPGQNLYEQYF. For the CDR3, the DNA is TGTGCCAGCAGCCCAGGACAGAATCTCTACGAGCAGTACTTC.

The genes are TRBV7-3 and TRBJ1-1; D remains unclear. Germline values: CDR1 SGHTA, CDR2 FQGTGA. Trimming left V 5 bases short and J 4 bases short, with 14 bases between. The CDR3 runs to 14 residues. The CDR3 here is CASSPQEGGTEAFF. CDR3 in DNA: TGTGCCAGCAGCCCCCAGGAGGGCGGCACTGAAGCTTTCTTT.

The V gene is TRBV19, the J gene TRBJ2-1; 9 nucleotides align to TRBD2. With V trimmed by 1 base and J by 4 bases, 8 bases remained unmatched. CDR3 length equals 17 residues. Per the germline V gene, CDR1 is LNHDA and CDR2 is SQIVND (reference sequence). The CDR3 DNA reads as TGTGCCAGTAGTATAGCCCTCCTAGCGGGGATGTACAATGAGCAGTTCTTC. It encodes CASSIALLAGMYNEQFF.

The chain couples TRBV4-3 to TRBJ2-3; D ambiguous. The CDR3 is made up of 14 amino acids. The germline V and J ends were trimmed by 0 bases and 7 bases, with 11 bases remaining between them. CDR1 is LGHNA, CDR2 YSLEER, per germline. In DNA form, the CDR3 reads TGCGCCAGCAGCCAAGAGGGGAAGCAGAATACGCAGTATTTT. Protein product: CASSQEGKQNTQYF.

The chain is built from TRBV7-6 and TRBJ2-1; 8 bases line up with TRBD2. V gave up 7 bases and J gave up 0 bases; unmatched junction bases: 8. This CDR3 has 16 residues. Germline CDR1 reads SGHVS; CDR2 reads FNYEAQ. The CDR3 coding sequence is TGTGCCAGCACCTCGCCCCTAGCGGGCTCCTACAATGAGCAGTTCTTC. The encoded protein is CASTSPLAGSYNEQFF.

V is TRBV29-1 and J is TRBJ2-7, with TRBD2 matching over 11 bases. The CDR3 length is 13 residues. The germline gives CDR1 SQVTM, CDR2 ANQGSEA. V lost 5 bases to trimming and J lost 9 bases; unmatched junction nucleotides: 9. The CDR3 reads CSVSTSGSLGQYF. CDR3 sequence (DNA): TGCAGCGTTTCTACTAGCGGGAGTTTGGGGCAGTACTTC.

This rearrangement joins TRBV28 to TRBJ1-5, with a weak D call TRBD1 (5 bases). Deletions cut 6 bases from V and 4 bases from J, with 13 bases between. This CDR3 has 14 residues. Germline CDR1 and CDR2: MDHEN and SYDVKM. CDR3 sequence reads: CASRGNRFNQPQHF. CDR3 coding DNA: TGTGCCAGCAGGGGGAACAGGTTTAATCAGCCCCAGCATTTT.

This chain links TRBV5-1 with TRBJ2-7, with 9 bases matching TRBD1. The CDR3 is made up of 13 amino acids. Germline-derived CDR1 and CDR2 are SGHRS and YFSETQ. Trimming at V came to 2 bases and at J to 7 bases, leaving 4 bases not matched to a gene. CDR3 nucleotides: TGCGCCAGCAGCTTTCCCGGGACAGGGGAGCAGTACTTC. This translates into CASSFPGTGEQYF.